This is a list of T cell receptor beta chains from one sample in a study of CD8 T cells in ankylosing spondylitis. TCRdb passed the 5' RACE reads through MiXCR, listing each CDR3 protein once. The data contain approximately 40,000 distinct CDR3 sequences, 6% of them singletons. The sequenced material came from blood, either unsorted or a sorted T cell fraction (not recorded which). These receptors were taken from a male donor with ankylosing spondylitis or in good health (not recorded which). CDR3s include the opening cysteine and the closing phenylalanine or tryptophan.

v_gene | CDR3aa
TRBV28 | CASSFSGSTGELFF
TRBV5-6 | CASSTGGQPQHF
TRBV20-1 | CSARPGSSYNEQFF
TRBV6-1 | CASDSSYNEQFF
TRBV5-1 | CASSLLQGSANYGYTF
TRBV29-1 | CSVERDSLNYGYTF
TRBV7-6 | CASSGRVGAVYTQYF
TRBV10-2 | CASSEKGREPQHF
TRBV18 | CASSLIRDWDYRLYEQYF
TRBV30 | CAWSVASGAVTQYF
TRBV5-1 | CASSLGYGGLAAREQYF
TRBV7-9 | CASSFLRGPGVVETQYF
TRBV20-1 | CSARPTSGGAGTGELFF
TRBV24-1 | CATSDSRPTGNQVTGELFF